The 32 T cell receptor beta chains below come from one sample, sequenced in a study of blood T cell repertoires in COVID-19 (TCRdb year 2020). Libraries came from the immunoSEQ multiplex PCR assay. As stored in TCRdb, this immuneACCESS dataset retains in-frame rearrangements with V and J assigned. A fraction of the clones does not appear; measured against another copy, unresolved V genes explain less than half of the discrepancy, and the remainder lacks a known reason. This sample lists a few hundred thousand clones; approximately 89% were detected once. The ten largest clones add up to 3.9% of the sample. Sequencing used peripheral blood. These receptors were collected from an older woman with COVID-19, enrolled during active disease.

This chain joins TRBV6-1 and TRBJ1-5; 8 bases match TRBD1. The length of the CDR3 is 16 residues. Per germline, CDR1 MNHNS and CDR2 SASEGT. V dropped 3 bases and J dropped 5; count of bases not matched to a gene: 9. CDR3: CASSEVGQGRHQPQHF. The CDR3 DNA sequence: TGTGCCAGCAGTGAGGTCGGACAGGGCAGGCATCAGCCCCAGCATTTT.

The rearrangement uses TRBV3-1 (or the pseudogene TRBV3-2) and TRBJ2-1; D gene uncertain. Trimming left V 1 base short and J 7 bases short, with 5 bases between. This CDR3 region has 12 residues. Germline V gives CDR1 LGHDT, CDR2 YNNKEL (reference sequence). The CDR3 protein is CASSQVYNEQFF. CDR3 coding DNA: TGTGCCAGCAGCCAAGTGTATAATGAGCAGTTCTTC.

This chain links TRBV6-5 with TRBJ2-1; 7 bases fit TRBD1. CDR3 length: 14 residues. Germline CDR1 reads MNHEY; CDR2 reads SVGAGI. The junction had 6 bases not matched to a gene; V was cut back by 7 bases and J by 3 bases. DNA for the CDR3: TGTGCCAGCAAAAACCGGGACAGCTACAATGAGCAGTTCTTC. Amino acid sequence: CASKNRDSYNEQFF.

This clone was seen just once. This chain links TRBV2 with TRBJ1-5; no reliable D call. CDR1 and CDR2 (germline): SNHLY, FYNNEI. Trimming cost V 8 bases and J 3 bases, with 17 bases left between them. The CDR3 consists of 15 residues. The CDR3 loop is CASARSSTSNQPQHF. CDR3 in DNA: TGTGCCAGCGCTCGATCCAGTACCTCCAATCAGCCCCAGCATTTT.

V and J are TRBV7-6 and TRBJ1-2; D is ambiguous. V was clipped by 5 bases and J by 2 bases, with 15 bases between them. The CDR3 is 15 amino acids. Germline CDR1 is SGHVS and CDR2 is FNYEAQ. Here the CDR3 reads CASSASVTRNYGYTF. For the CDR3, the DNA is TGTGCCAGCAGCGCCTCGGTAACCCGAAACTATGGCTACACCTTC.

This clone occurred once. Mismatch with germline at one junction end may stem from a read error. V gene TRBV7-7 combines with J gene TRBJ2-5; maybe TRBD2 (6 bases). Germline CDR1 SSHAT, CDR2 FNYEAQ (reference sequence). The CDR3 runs to 15 residues. Here the CDR3 DNA reads TGTGCTAGCAGCCGGGGACTGGCCAACCAAGAGACCCAGTACTTC. Amino acid sequence: CASSRGLANQETQYF.

The rearrangement links TRBV6-5 to TRBJ2-1; 7 nucleotides match TRBD1. The germline V gene has CDR1 MNHEY and CDR2 SVGAGI. The CDR3 spans 15 residues. Trimming cost V 6 bases and J 0 bases; bases outside gene matches: 5. The CDR3 DNA reads as TGTGCCAGCAGACGACAGGGTAGCTCCTACAATGAGCAGTTCTTC. The encoded protein is CASRRQGSSYNEQFF.

The chain couples TRBV7-9 to TRBJ1-2; 9 positions match TRBD1. Trimming removed 2 bases from V and 4 bases from J; junction bases left unmatched: 2. This CDR3 contains 14 residues. The V gene's germline CDR1 is SEHNR and CDR2 FQNEAQ (reference sequence). Here the CDR3 reads CASSLMGQGYGYTF. As DNA, the CDR3 is TGTGCCAGCAGCTTAATGGGACAGGGCTATGGCTACACCTTC.

The chain employs TRBV1 and TRBJ2-4; TRBD2 reflects the table's D call only, with no check against the DNA. TRBV1 is tagged as a pseudogene. This CDR3 is 15 amino acids long. The CDR3 sequence is CTSSQGDSVKNIQYF. As DNA, the CDR3 is TGCACCAGCAGCCAGGGGGACTCAGTCAAAAACATTCAGTACTTC.

V usage is TRBV3-1 (or the pseudogene TRBV3-2) and J usage is TRBJ2-3; TRBD2 matches 8 bases. CDR1 is LGHDT, CDR2 YNNKEL, per germline (reference sequence). This CDR3 contains 16 residues. The trim removed 4 bases at V and 6 bases at J, leaving 12 bases unmatched. CDR3: CASSPWIPGGADTQYF. CDR3 bases: TGTGCCAGCAGCCCATGGATTCCGGGGGGGGCGGATACGCAGTATTTT.

This chain connects TRBV29-1 to TRBJ2-1; maybe TRBD1 (5 bases). The CDR3 spans 14 residues. V dropped 4 bases and J dropped 1 base, with 11 bases sitting between them. Germline CDR1 is SQVTM and CDR2 is ANQGSEA. The DNA for the CDR3 is TGCAGCGTTGGGGAACAGGTTTCCTACAATGAGCAGTTCTTC. Its protein is CSVGEQVSYNEQFF.

V is TRBV6-6 and J is TRBJ1-1; no definite D call. Trimming cost V 2 bases and J 4 bases, with 8 bases left between them. This CDR3 spans 13 amino acids. Germline-derived CDR1 and CDR2 are MNHNY and SVGAGI (reference sequence). CDR3 nucleotides: TGTGCCAGCAGTTACGGCTCCAGCACTGAAGCTTTCTTT. It yields the protein CASSYGSSTEAFF.

The V call is TRBV6-5, the J call TRBJ2-7, with D possibly matching TRBD2 (5 bases). From germline, CDR1 is MNHEY and CDR2 SVGAGI. V lost 0 bases and J lost 4, with 7 bases in between. The CDR3 sequence is 13 residues long. CDR3: CASSYSAGYEQYF. In DNA form, the CDR3 reads TGTGCCAGCAGTTACTCGGCGGGTTACGAGCAGTACTTC.

The rearrangement links TRBV3-1 (or the pseudogene TRBV3-2) to TRBJ2-3; TRBD2 agrees at 12 bases. This CDR3 region has 18 residues. Germline-derived CDR1 and CDR2 are LGHDT and YNNKEL (reference sequence). After removal of 0 bases from V and 4 bases from J, the junction contained 8 bases not matched to a gene. CDR3 nucleotide sequence: TGTGCCAGCAGCCAAGATCTTCCTAGCGGGGGGGTTGCAGATACGCAGTATTTT. Translation gives CASSQDLPSGGVADTQYF.

J is TRBJ1-3 and V is TRBV30; D is uncertain. This CDR3 has 17 residues. Trimming cost V 0 bases and J 1 base, with 16 bases left between them. CDR1 and CDR2 (germline): GTSNPN, SVGIG (reference sequence). The CDR3 protein is CAWSVNFAELSGNTIYF. The CDR3 nucleotides read TGTGCCTGGAGTGTAAATTTTGCGGAACTTTCTGGAAACACCATATATTTT.

The chain uses TRBV19 and TRBJ1-2; 9 positions agree with TRBD1. This CDR3 region has 13 residues. The junction had 6 bases not matched to a gene; V was cut back by 5 bases and J by 8 bases. Germline-derived CDR1 and CDR2 are LNHDA and SQIVND (reference sequence). The CDR3 sequence: CASSAGTGNGYTF. CDR3 sequence (DNA): TGTGCCAGTAGTGCCGGGACAGGGAACGGCTACACCTTC.

The chain couples TRBV24-1 to TRBJ1-5, with TRBD1 matching 7 bases. The CDR3 sequence is 17 residues long. CDR1 KGHDR and CDR2 SFDVKD come from the germline V gene. V shed 0 bases and J 5 bases; nucleotides not matched to a gene: 9. As DNA, the CDR3 is TGTGCCACCAGTGATTTGGCGGGACAGCGAGGCGATCAGCCCCAGCATTTT. Protein sequence: CATSDLAGQRGDQPQHF.

This chain uses TRBV19 with TRBJ1-4, with TRBD1 matching 10 bases. Germline V gene sequence: CDR1 LNHDA, CDR2 SQIVND (reference sequence). This CDR3 spans 14 amino acids. J lost 8 bases, V lost 7 bases, and 7 bases had no gene match. CDR3 residues: CASNARTGGEKLFF. CDR3 in DNA: TGTGCCAGTAACGCCCGGACAGGGGGGGAAAAACTGTTTTTT.

CDR3 sequence reads: CASSPSGGVDTQYF. The DNA of the CDR3 is TGCGCCAGCAGTCCTAGCGGGGGGGTAGATACGCAGTATTTT. V usage is TRBV5-1 and J usage is TRBJ2-3; TRBD2 agrees at 12 bases. CDR1 and CDR2 from the germline V gene are SGHRS and YFSETQ. The CDR3 has 14 amino acids. V trimming: 5 bases; J trimming: 5 bases; junction bases outside the gene matches: 3.

The rearrangement joins TRBV18 to TRBJ2-3; D gene unclear. V was shortened by 4 bases and J by 1 base, with 12 bases between the two germline ends. This CDR3 comprises 15 residues. Germline V gene sequence: CDR1 KGHSH, CDR2 LQKENI. The CDR3 nucleotides are TGTGCCAGCTCACTAAACGTAGGAGGCACAGATACGCAGTATTTT. This gives the protein CASSLNVGGTDTQYF.

The rearrangement links TRBV23-1 to TRBJ1-1; 8 bases match TRBD1. TRBV23-1 is an ORF, with its function uncertain. Germline trimming cut 2 bases from V and 6 bases from J; bases unmatched to any gene: 11. The CDR3 covers 16 residues. CDR3 sequence (DNA): TGCGCCAGCAGTCAACCTTCCCGACAGGGGTCCCCTGAAGCTTTCTTT. It encodes CASSQPSRQGSPEAFF.

This clone has just a few counts. The V gene is TRBV2, the J gene TRBJ2-2; D unclear. The CDR3 contains 11 residues. The V gene's germline CDR1 is SNHLY and CDR2 FYNNEI. Trimming stripped 4 bases from V and 9 bases from J, with 6 bases between. The CDR3 spells CASSADRELFF. The CDR3 region has the DNA TGTGCCAGCAGTGCAGATAGGGAGCTGTTTTTT. The entire variable domain, with the rest obtained from reference TRBV2 and TRBJ2-2, is as follows: EPEVTQTPSHQVTQMGQEVILRCVPISNHLYFYWYRQILGQKVEFLVSFYNNEISEKSEIFDDQFSVERPDGSNFTLKIRSTKLEDSAMYFCASSADRELFFGEGSRLTVL.

The genes are TRBV19 and TRBJ1-1; the match to TRBD1 covers 9 bases. This CDR3 is 17 amino acids long. CDR1 is LNHDA and CDR2 is SQIVND in the germline V gene (reference sequence). With 1 base clipped from V and 3 bases from J, the junction kept 9 bases outside the gene matches. This chain's CDR3 is CASSIGGTGKAYTEAFF. CDR3 nucleotides: TGTGCCAGTAGTATAGGCGGGACAGGGAAGGCGTACACTGAAGCTTTCTTT.

In its sample, this clone was seen a few times. The V gene is TRBV7-9, the J gene TRBJ1-2; no firm D call. Germline V gene lookup returns CDR1 SEHNR and CDR2 FQNEAQ (reference sequence). V lost 5 bases and J lost 5, with 18 bases in between. This CDR3 spans 15 amino acids. The CDR3 region has the DNA TGTGCCAGCAGCGTAACAAAGGCCGGAGGGTATGGCTACACCTTC. Translating gives CASSVTKAGGYGYTF.

This clone was seen a few times. The chain uses TRBV19 and TRBJ1-1, with 8 bases identical to TRBD1. This CDR3 is built from 18 residues. V was clipped by 6 bases and J by 1 base; unmatched bases: 16. Per germline, CDR1 LNHDA and CDR2 SQIVND (reference sequence). The CDR3 sequence is CASRHPRQGALTNTEAFF. The DNA for the CDR3 is TGTGCCAGTAGACACCCCCGGCAGGGGGCCCTCACGAACACTGAAGCTTTCTTT.

The rearrangement joins TRBV25-1 to TRBJ1-2; D is unresolved. CDR1 is MGHDK and CDR2 is SYGVNS in the germline V gene. Deletions cut 1 base from V and 6 bases from J, with 12 bases between. The CDR3 is 14 amino acids. Written as DNA, the CDR3 is TGTGCCAGCAGTGAATGGGCCGGGAGTAATGGCTACACCTTC. This translates into CASSEWAGSNGYTF.

In the case of this clone: The same CDR3 can be traced to other DNA sequences in this sample. This chain links TRBV11-1 with TRBJ2-2; TRBD2 aligns across 9 bases. Germline assignment: CDR1 SGHAT and CDR2 FQDESV (reference sequence). The V and J ends lost 1 base and 4 bases, in that order; junction bases with no gene match: 4. The CDR3 spans 16 residues. The CDR3 bases are TGTGCCAGCAGCTTAGAGCTAGCGGGACCCACCGGGGAGCTGTTTTTT. As protein: CASSLELAGPTGELFF.

The chain is built from TRBV5-1 and TRBJ1-1, with D unresolved. In germline, CDR1 is SGHRS, CDR2 YFSETQ. Trimming took 4 bases from V and 6 from J, leaving 16 bases between them. The CDR3 totals 14 residues. The CDR3: CASSHLVEGSEAFF. Here the CDR3 DNA reads TGCGCCAGCAGCCACCTCGTGGAGGGATCTGAAGCTTTCTTT.

V is TRBV2 and J is TRBJ2-7; D uncertain. The germline V and J ends were trimmed by 7 bases and 3 bases, with 7 bases remaining between them. The germline V gene encodes CDR1 SNHLY and CDR2 FYNNEI. The CDR3 has 11 amino acids. In nucleotides, the CDR3 is TGTGCCAGCATCTTATTCTACGAGCAGTACTTC. This codes for CASILFYEQYF.

V usage is TRBV6-1 and J usage is TRBJ2-3; 9 nucleotides match TRBD2. The CDR3 totals 17 residues. Germline V gene lookup returns CDR1 MNHNS and CDR2 SASEGT. V lost 3 bases, J lost 0 bases, and 7 bases stayed unmatched. CDR3 coding DNA: TGTGCCAGCAGTGACTGGGCGGGAGGGGCTAGCACAGATACGCAGTATTTT. Translating it yields CASSDWAGGASTDTQYF.

CDR3 sequence reads: CASSLFGSTNEKLFF. CDR3 DNA: TGCGCCAGCAGCTTGTTCGGGTCAACTAATGAAAAACTGTTTTTT. V usage is TRBV5-1 and J usage is TRBJ1-4, with unresolved D. This CDR3 comprises 15 residues. CDR1 is SGHRS, CDR2 YFSETQ, per germline. Trimming pared 1 base from V and 0 bases from J, leaving 7 bases between.

J is TRBJ1-5 and V is TRBV6-1; unclear D gene. Germline V CDR1 and CDR2: MNHNS, SASEGT. The CDR3 extends over 15 amino acids. V lost 0 bases and J lost 2, with 8 bases in between. CDR3 protein: CASSEASSGNQPQHF. The CDR3 DNA reads TGTGCCAGCAGTGAAGCCTCTTCGGGCAATCAGCCCCAGCATTTT.